One sample yielded the 9 T cell receptor beta chains listed below, sequenced in a study of cytomegalovirus exposure and HLA in healthy donors. The PCR was carried out with 60 Vbeta primers and 13 Jbeta primers. The table came from immunoSEQ multiplex PCR; TCRdb's copy has only in-frame clones and leaves some out. The sample lists 95,000 to 150,000 clones, approximately 15% occurring once. Material for sequencing was PBMCs. The receptors originated from a woman aged 18-29 years in good health and CMV-seronegative.

This chain uses TRBV5-4 with TRBJ1-2; 8 nucleotides agree with TRBD1. Germline-derived CDR1 and CDR2 are SGHNT and YYREEE (reference sequence). Unmatched junction bases numbered 6, after V lost 0 bases and J lost 5 bases. The CDR3 covers 15 residues. The CDR3 region is CASSLAGGLLYGYTF. CDR3 coding DNA: TGTGCCAGCAGCTTGGCAGGGGGCCTCCTATATGGCTACACCTTC.

The V and J genes are TRBV28 and TRBJ1-5, with a tentative D call TRBD1 (6 bases). V gave up 3 bases and J gave up 5 bases, with 14 bases separating them. Germline CDR1 and CDR2: MDHEN and SYDVKM. The CDR3 has 15 residues. The CDR3 DNA sequence: TGTGCCAGCAGTTTCCAGGACAGAGGTCATCAGCCCCAGCATTTT. This sequence encodes CASSFQDRGHQPQHF.

V is TRBV7-3 and J is TRBJ2-3; 9 bases map to TRBD1. Germline V gene data show CDR1 as SGHTA and CDR2 as FQGTGA. Unmatched junction bases numbered 15, after V lost 0 bases and J lost 2 bases. The CDR3 runs to 20 residues. The CDR3 DNA follows: TGTGCCAGCAGCTTAACGGGGAGGGACAGGGTATTTGGGGACACAGATACGCAGTATTTT. Its protein is CASSLTGRDRVFGDTDTQYF.

The CDR3, as DNA: TGTGCCTGGAGAGAAACCCGTGGTTTGACTTTGTCCTACGAGCAGTACTTC. It translates to CAWRETRGLTLSYEQYF. This chain joins TRBV30 and TRBJ2-5, with no clear D. The better agreement between TRBJ2-7 and the DNA end casts doubt on the J call. Germline CDR1 is GTSNPN and CDR2 is SVGIG (reference sequence). CDR3 length equals 17 residues.

The V gene is TRBV28, the J gene TRBJ1-1; D might be TRBD1 (6 bases). CDR3 length equals 13 residues. The V and J ends lost 2 bases and 6 bases respectively, with 10 bases between them. Looked up from germline, CDR1 is MDHEN and CDR2 is SYDVKM. CDR3 loop: CASSLGQGPEAFF. The CDR3 region has the DNA TGTGCCAGCAGTTTAGGTCAGGGGCCTGAAGCTTTCTTT.

The gene calls are TRBV19 and TRBJ1-1; D not certain. V was shortened by 3 bases and J by 7 bases, with 9 bases between the two germline ends. The germline V gene has CDR1 LNHDA and CDR2 SQIVND (reference sequence). The CDR3 runs 12 residues. Here the CDR3 reads CASSIGGLEAFF. The CDR3 coding sequence is TGTGCCAGTAGTATCGGCGGTCTTGAAGCTTTCTTT.

This CDR3 is CASSPRGGGHQPQHF. DNA for the CDR3: TGTGCCAGCAGTCCACGAGGGGGGGGGCATCAGCCCCAGCATTTT. The chain carries TRBV27 and TRBJ1-5; weak D call: TRBD1 (6 bases). Germline V gene data show CDR1 as MNHEY and CDR2 as SMNVEV (reference sequence). V lost 5 bases to trimming and J lost 5 bases, with 16 bases between them. This CDR3 contains 15 residues.

The rearrangement links TRBV5-3 to TRBJ2-1; 8 bases agree with TRBD2. TRBV5-3 is an ORF, with its function uncertain. The CDR3 covers 14 residues. Trimming took 4 bases from V and 5 from J; bases not matched to a gene: 5. Here the CDR3 reads CARSPRGGNNEQFF. The CDR3 bases are TGTGCCAGAAGCCCCCGGGGGGGGAACAATGAGCAGTTCTTC.

The CDR3 nucleotides read TGTGCCAGCTCACCACCGACCGAGGGCGGGGAGCTGTTTTTT. It codes for CASSPPTEGGELFF. The chain combines TRBV18 with TRBJ2-2; the D gene is possibly TRBD2 (5 bases). Trimming cost V 0 bases and J 7 bases, with 9 bases left between them. This CDR3 region has 14 residues. From germline, CDR1 is KGHSH and CDR2 LQKENI.